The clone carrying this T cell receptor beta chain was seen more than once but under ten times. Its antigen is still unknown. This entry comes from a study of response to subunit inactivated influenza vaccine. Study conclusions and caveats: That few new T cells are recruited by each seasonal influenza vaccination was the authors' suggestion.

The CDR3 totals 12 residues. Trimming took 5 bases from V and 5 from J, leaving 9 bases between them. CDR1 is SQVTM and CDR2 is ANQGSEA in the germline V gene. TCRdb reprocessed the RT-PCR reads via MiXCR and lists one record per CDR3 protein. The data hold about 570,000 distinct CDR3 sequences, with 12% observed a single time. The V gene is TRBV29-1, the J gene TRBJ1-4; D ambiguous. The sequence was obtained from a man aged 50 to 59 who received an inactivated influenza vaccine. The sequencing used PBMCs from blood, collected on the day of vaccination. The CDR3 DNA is TGCAGCGTTTACCTTGGCAATGAAAAACTGTTTTTT. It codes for CSVYLGNEKLFF.